These 29 T cell receptor beta chains share one sample of origin, sequenced in a study of blood T cell repertoires in COVID-19. Some clones are missing from TCRdb's copy, which holds only in-frame ones; the method was immunoSEQ multiplex PCR. The data show 150,000 to 200,000 clones, approximately 78% seen once. The sample was PBMCs or T cells enriched from blood (not recorded which). Receptors originate from a woman in her forties or fifties who had recovered from COVID-19.

This CDR3 is CAWSTAETQYF. For the CDR3, the DNA is TGTGCCTGGAGTACAGCAGAGACCCAGTACTTC. The rearrangement links TRBV30 to TRBJ2-5, with D hard to call. The CDR3 runs 11 residues. CDR1 and CDR2 (germline): GTSNPN, SVGIG (reference sequence). V shed 2 bases and J shed 4 bases, with 5 bases lying between them.

The rearrangement uses TRBV6-1 and TRBJ1-2, with TRBD1 matching over 7 bases. With 2 bases clipped from V and 4 bases from J, the junction kept 7 bases outside the gene matches. Germline V gene data show CDR1 as MNHNS and CDR2 as SASEGT. This CDR3 comprises 15 residues. The CDR3 loop is CASSEQGDSPYGYTF. The CDR3 DNA is TGTGCCAGCAGTGAACAGGGGGACAGCCCCTATGGCTACACCTTC.

This chain links TRBV5-1 with TRBJ1-5; 7 bases are shared with TRBD1. The CDR3 runs to 13 residues. Germline V gene lookup returns CDR1 SGHRS and CDR2 YFSETQ. J gave up 6 bases and V 0 bases, and 0 bases lay outside the gene matches. In nucleotides, the CDR3 is TGCGCCAGCAGCTTGGAGGGGGCTCAGCCCCAGCATTTT. Translation gives CASSLEGAQPQHF. Complete variable domain (other parts from reference TRBV5-1 and TRBJ1-5): KAGVTQTPRYLIKTRGQQVTLSCSPISGHRSVSWYQQTPGQGLQFLFEYFSETQRNKGNFPGRFSGRQFSNSRSEMNVSTLELGDSALYLCASSLEGAQPQHFGDGTRLSIL.

This clone has a handful of counts. V and J are TRBV2 and TRBJ2-7; 15 nucleotides align to TRBD2. The CDR3 runs 17 residues. Germline assignment: CDR1 SNHLY and CDR2 FYNNEI. V shed 6 bases, J shed 5 bases, and the junction held 11 bases outside the gene matches. The CDR3 DNA reads as TGTGCCAGCAGAGTAGGTGGACTAGCGGGAGGGAGGAACGAGCAGTACTTC. Translating gives CASRVGGLAGGRNEQYF.

The V gene is TRBV7-2, the J gene TRBJ2-5; a possible D gene is TRBD2 (6 bases). The CDR3 is 12 amino acids. V shed 7 bases and J shed 4 bases, with 10 bases lying between them. From germline, CDR1 is SGHTA and CDR2 FQGNSA. CDR3 nucleotides: TGTGCCAGCACCTTCGGGGGAGAGACCCAGTACTTC. It translates to CASTFGGETQYF.

The chain is built from TRBV9 and TRBJ2-1; 8 bases agree with TRBD1. Germline assignment: CDR1 SGDLS and CDR2 YYNGEE. V was clipped by 5 bases and J by 9 bases; unmatched bases: 13. The CDR3 sequence is 15 residues long. The CDR3 is CASSQFSPGGGEQFF. The CDR3, as DNA: TGTGCCAGCAGTCAATTTTCCCCAGGGGGCGGTGAGCAGTTCTTC.

The rearrangement links TRBV6-6 to TRBJ2-5, with D maybe TRBD1 (6 bases). CDR3 length: 13 amino acids. Germline CDR1 and CDR2: MNHNY and SVGAGI (reference sequence). Trimming removed 3 bases from V and 4 bases from J, with 9 bases in between. Written as DNA, the CDR3 is TGTGCCAGCAGTTATGCAGGGGTAGAGACCCAGTACTTC. Protein product: CASSYAGVETQYF.

The rearrangement uses TRBV30 and TRBJ1-5; 11 bases align to TRBD1. V lost 2 bases to trimming and J lost 4 bases; unmatched junction nucleotides: 4. The CDR3 has 15 residues. Germline CDR1 GTSNPN, CDR2 SVGIG (reference sequence). The CDR3 loop reads CAWSRDRGSNQPQHF. The DNA for the CDR3 is TGTGCCTGGAGTAGGGACAGGGGGTCTAATCAGCCCCAGCATTTT.

This chain connects TRBV11-3 to TRBJ2-1; TRBD2 matches at 9 bases. Germline V gives CDR1 SGHNT, CDR2 YENEEA. V shed 3 bases and J 3 bases; nucleotides not matched to a gene: 6. The CDR3 is made up of 16 amino acids. The CDR3 protein is CASSLVAGAIYNEQFF. CDR3 sequence (DNA): TGTGCCAGCAGCTTGGTAGCGGGAGCCATCTACAATGAGCAGTTCTTC.

The sample holds one count of this clone. The chain couples TRBV6-6 to TRBJ1-6, with a possible D match to TRBD1 (5 bases). V was trimmed by 0 bases and J by 12 bases, leaving 18 bases between them. Germline V gives CDR1 MNHNY, CDR2 SVGAGI (reference sequence). The CDR3 extends over 16 amino acids. The CDR3 region has the DNA TGTGCCAGCAGTTACTCGACTTTCCAGGGCTATTTACCCCTCCACTTT. Protein product: CASSYSTFQGYLPLHF.

V usage is TRBV28 and J usage is TRBJ1-6; no clear D. The CDR3 extends over 16 amino acids. Germline values: CDR1 MDHEN, CDR2 SYDVKM. The ends were cut back, 8 bases at V and 2 bases at J, with 16 bases in the middle. The CDR3 protein is CASLARTGPYNSPLHF. The CDR3 bases are TGTGCCAGCTTAGCCCGGACTGGGCCCTATAATTCACCCCTCCACTTT.

The chain has TRBV6-5 and TRBJ2-7; possibly TRBD2 for D (5 bases). The germline CDR1 and CDR2 sequences are MNHEY and SVGAGI. This CDR3 region has 13 residues. Between the trimmed V and J ends, which lost 5 bases and 1 base, there was a span of 9 bases. CDR3 nucleotides: TGTGCCAGCAGTCGGGATAGGTCCTACGAGCAGTACTTC. Its protein product is CASSRDRSYEQYF.

V usage is TRBV6-4 and J usage is TRBJ2-2, with 10 bases fitting TRBD1. The J segment lost 6 bases and the V segment lost 6 bases, leaving 7 bases of the junction unmatched. This CDR3 region has 15 residues. Germline assignment: CDR1 MRHNA and CDR2 SNTAGT. DNA of the CDR3: TGTGCCAGCAGGGCGGGACAGGGGAATTCCGGGGAGCTGTTTTTT. It yields the protein CASRAGQGNSGELFF.

This clone was seen ten or more times. The CDR3 here is CASSKGNRDTYNYGYTF. The DNA of the CDR3 is TGTGCCAGCAGCAAAGGTAACCGGGACACCTACAACTATGGCTACACCTTC. This chain links TRBV5-6 with TRBJ1-2; a weak D match, TRBD1 (6 bases). Trimming pared 4 bases from V and 2 bases from J, leaving 21 bases between. In germline, CDR1 is SGHDT, CDR2 YYEEEE. The CDR3 has 17 amino acids.

This rearrangement joins TRBV3-1 (or the pseudogene TRBV3-2) to TRBJ2-7; tentatively, D is TRBD1 (5 bases). The CDR3 spans 16 residues. Germline V lookup: CDR1 LGHDT, CDR2 YNNKEL (reference sequence). V lost 4 bases, J lost 7 bases, and 23 bases lay in between. CDR3 coding DNA: TGTGCCAGCAGCCCCCTAGGGGTGGACGCGGTGCGGGAGCAGTACTTC. Amino acid sequence: CASSPLGVDAVREQYF.

The chain uses TRBV3-1 (or the pseudogene TRBV3-2) and TRBJ2-5; the D gene is possibly TRBD1 (6 bases). This CDR3 contains 15 residues. The germline V gene encodes CDR1 LGHDT and CDR2 YNNKEL (reference sequence). Trimming removed 0 bases from V and 5 bases from J, with 13 bases in between. The chain's CDR3 is CASSQDPGQGETQYF. As DNA, the CDR3 is TGTGCCAGCAGCCAAGATCCAGGCCAGGGGGAGACCCAGTACTTC.

The chain combines TRBV2 with TRBJ2-7, with TRBD2 matching 14 bases. From germline, CDR1 is SNHLY and CDR2 FYNNEI. The CDR3 runs to 14 residues. V gave up 9 bases and J gave up 6 bases; unmatched junction bases: 7. CDR3 amino acids: CASRLGLAGVEQYF. The CDR3 coding sequence is TGTGCCAGTCGTTTGGGACTAGCGGGAGTCGAGCAGTACTTC.

The chain uses TRBV3-1 (or the pseudogene TRBV3-2) and TRBJ1-3; 8 bases map to TRBD1. The germline V gene has CDR1 LGHDT and CDR2 YNNKEL (reference sequence). Germline trimming cut 6 bases from V and 2 bases from J; bases unmatched to any gene: 6. The CDR3 is made up of 15 amino acids. CDR3 sequence: CASRLQGGPGNTIYF. The CDR3 coding sequence is TGTGCCAGCAGGTTACAGGGGGGCCCTGGAAACACCATATATTTT.

J is TRBJ1-1 and V is TRBV23-1; no clear D. TRBV23-1 has ORF status, its function being uncertain. The V end lost 3 bases, the J end lost 1 base, and 6 bases lay between the germline ends. The CDR3 is 13 residues long. The CDR3, as DNA: TGCGCCAGCAGTCATAAGCAGAACACTGAAGCTTTCTTT. Its protein product is CASSHKQNTEAFF.

The V call is TRBV5-4, the J call TRBJ1-2; weak D call: TRBD1 (5 bases). Germline V gives CDR1 SGHNT, CDR2 YYREEE (reference sequence). This CDR3 contains 15 residues. Trimming cost V 2 bases and J 0 bases, with 11 bases left between them. The CDR3 here is CASSFGGRTNYGYTF. The DNA for the CDR3 is TGTGCCAGCAGCTTCGGGGGACGAACTAACTATGGCTACACCTTC.

The chain employs TRBV30 and TRBJ2-7, with 8 bases identical to TRBD2. Germline V gene sequence: CDR1 GTSNPN, CDR2 SVGIG (reference sequence). The CDR3 covers 13 residues. V lost 8 bases to trimming and J lost 6 bases; unmatched junction nucleotides: 12. This CDR3 is CAGGGTSYVEQYF. For the CDR3, the DNA is TGTGCCGGAGGGGGGACTAGTTATGTCGAGCAGTACTTC.

This rearrangement joins TRBV2 to TRBJ2-2; 8 bases agree with TRBD1. The V segment lost 6 bases and the J segment 1 base; nucleotides outside the gene matches: 7. Germline CDR1 and CDR2: SNHLY and FYNNEI. The CDR3 loop spans 16 amino acids. CDR3 in DNA: TGTGCCAGCAGACAGGGGGGTTCCCTGAACACCGGGGAGCTGTTTTTT. Amino acids: CASRQGGSLNTGELFF.

In this sample, this clone turned up once. The gene calls are TRBV18 and TRBJ1-1; 8 bases match TRBD1. Trimming cost V 2 bases and J 4 bases; bases outside gene matches: 9. The CDR3 is 16 residues long. Germline CDR1 KGHSH, CDR2 LQKENI. As DNA, the CDR3 is TGTGCCAGCTCACCAGGACAGGGAGGGACGGGCACTGAAGCTTTCTTT. Translating gives CASSPGQGGTGTEAFF.

The V call is TRBV7-9, the J call TRBJ2-5; 10 bases align to TRBD2. The CDR3 length is 16 residues. Trimming at V came to 2 bases and at J to 0 bases, leaving 3 bases not matched to a gene. Per the germline V gene, CDR1 is SEHNR and CDR2 is FQNEAQ (reference sequence). As DNA, the CDR3 is TGTGCCAGCAGCTTACTAGCGGGAGCTTACCAAGAGACCCAGTACTTC. Translating it yields CASSLLAGAYQETQYF.

The chain uses TRBV27 and TRBJ1-5; 8 bases are a match to TRBD1. The CDR3 spans 14 residues. V gave up 5 bases and J gave up 9 bases; unmatched junction bases: 9. Germline lookup yields CDR1 MNHEY and CDR2 SMNVEV (reference sequence). The CDR3 coding sequence is TGTGCCAGCAGTCCTGGGACAGGAGTTTGGCCCCAGCATTTT. Its translation: CASSPGTGVWPQHF.

This clone has only a few counts. The same CDR3 is also encoded by other DNA sequences in this sample. This chain connects TRBV5-1 to TRBJ2-7, with 9 bases identical to TRBD1. Germline-derived CDR1 and CDR2 are SGHRS and YFSETQ. The CDR3 has 14 amino acids. V shed 0 bases and J 2 bases; nucleotides not matched to a gene: 0. Here the CDR3 DNA reads TGCGCCAGCAGCTTGGACAGGGGGCCCTACGAGCAGTACTTC. Its translation is CASSLDRGPYEQYF.

Written as DNA, the CDR3 is TGTGCCAGCGGCCGCGGGGGGGCTGGCAATCAGCCCCAGCATTTT. Its protein is CASGRGGAGNQPQHF. This chain links TRBV6-5 with TRBJ1-5; possibly TRBD1 for D (6 bases). The CDR3 sequence is 15 residues long. The germline CDR1 and CDR2 sequences are MNHEY and SVGAGI. V was trimmed by 8 bases and J by 2 bases, leaving 16 bases between them.

The chain is built from TRBV9 and TRBJ2-1; no definite D call. The germline V gene has CDR1 SGDLS and CDR2 YYNGEE. The CDR3 is made up of 14 amino acids. V was pared by 3 bases and J by 6 bases, with 13 bases between. The CDR3 sequence is CASSESVSGNEQFF. The CDR3 DNA reads TGTGCCAGCAGCGAATCGGTTAGTGGCAATGAGCAGTTCTTC.

The chain couples TRBV11-2 to TRBJ1-6, with D uncertain. From germline, CDR1 is SGHAT and CDR2 FQNNGV. The CDR3 consists of 15 residues. The V end was cut by 5 bases, the J end by 8 bases, with 16 bases between. This chain's CDR3 is CASSPFRLVDSPLHF. The CDR3 DNA reads TGTGCCAGCAGCCCTTTCCGTTTAGTTGATTCACCCCTCCACTTT.